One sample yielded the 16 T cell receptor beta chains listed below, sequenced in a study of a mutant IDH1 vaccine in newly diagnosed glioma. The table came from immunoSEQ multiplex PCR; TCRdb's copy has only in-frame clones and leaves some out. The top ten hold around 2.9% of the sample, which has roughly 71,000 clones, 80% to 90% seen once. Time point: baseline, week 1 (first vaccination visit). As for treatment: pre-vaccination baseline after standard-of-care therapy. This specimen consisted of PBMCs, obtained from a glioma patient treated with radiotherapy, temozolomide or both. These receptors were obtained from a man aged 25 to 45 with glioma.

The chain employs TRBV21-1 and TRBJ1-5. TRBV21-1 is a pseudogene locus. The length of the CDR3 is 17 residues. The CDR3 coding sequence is TGTGCCAGCAGCAAAGCTAAGGCGCAAGAGGGGAATCAGCCCCAGCATTTT. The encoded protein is CASSKAKAQEGNQPQHF.

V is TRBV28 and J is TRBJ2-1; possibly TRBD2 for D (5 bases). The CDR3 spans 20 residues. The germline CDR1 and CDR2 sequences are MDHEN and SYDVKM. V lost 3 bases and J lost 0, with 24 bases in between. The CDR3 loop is CASSLGRGLVRESSYNEQFF. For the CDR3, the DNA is TGTGCCAGCAGTTTGGGTCGCGGTTTGGTGAGGGAGAGCTCCTACAATGAGCAGTTCTTC.

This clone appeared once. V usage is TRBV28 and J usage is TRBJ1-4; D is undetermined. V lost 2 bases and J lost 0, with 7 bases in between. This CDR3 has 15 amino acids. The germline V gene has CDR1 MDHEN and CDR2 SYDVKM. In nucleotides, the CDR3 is TGTGCCAGCAGTTTACTCACTTCAACTAATGAAAAACTGTTTTTT. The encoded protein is CASSLLTSTNEKLFF.

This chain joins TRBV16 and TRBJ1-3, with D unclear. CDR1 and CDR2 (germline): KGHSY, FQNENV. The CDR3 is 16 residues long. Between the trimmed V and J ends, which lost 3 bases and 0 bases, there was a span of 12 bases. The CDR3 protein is CASSQWGPSSGNTIYF. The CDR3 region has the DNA TGTGCCAGCAGCCAGTGGGGTCCCAGCTCTGGAAACACCATATATTTT.

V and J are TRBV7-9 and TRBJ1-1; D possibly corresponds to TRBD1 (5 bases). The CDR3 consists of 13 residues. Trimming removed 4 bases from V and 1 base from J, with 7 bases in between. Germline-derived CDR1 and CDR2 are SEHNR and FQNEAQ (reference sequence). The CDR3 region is CASSWQGNTEAFF. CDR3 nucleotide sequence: TGTGCCAGCAGCTGGCAGGGGAACACTGAAGCTTTCTTT. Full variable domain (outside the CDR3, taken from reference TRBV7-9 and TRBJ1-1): DTGVSQNPRHKITKRGQNVTFRCDPISEHNRLYWYRQTLGQGPEFLTYFQNEAQLEKSRLLSDRFSAERPKGSFSTLEIQRTEQGDSAMYLCASSWQGNTEAFFGQGTRLTVV.

DNA of the CDR3: TGTGCCAGCAGCGTAGCTACGGGTGTGGGGGTGGGGCAGGGGTACAATGAGCAGTTCTTC. It codes for CASSVATGVGVGQGYNEQFF. V usage is TRBV9 and J usage is TRBJ2-1; weak D call: TRBD1 (6 bases). The CDR3 loop spans 20 amino acids. V lost 0 bases and J lost 4, with 26 bases in between. Per germline, CDR1 SGDLS and CDR2 YYNGEE.

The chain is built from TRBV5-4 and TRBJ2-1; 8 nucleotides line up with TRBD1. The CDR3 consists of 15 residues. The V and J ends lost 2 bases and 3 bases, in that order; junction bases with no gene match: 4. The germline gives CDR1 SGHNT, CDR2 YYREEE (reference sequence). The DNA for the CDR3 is TGTGCCAGCAGCTTAGGCGGACAGGGCTACAATGAGCAGTTCTTC. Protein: CASSLGGQGYNEQFF. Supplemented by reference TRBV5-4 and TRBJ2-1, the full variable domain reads ETGVTQSPTHLIKTRGQQVTLRCSSQSGHNTVSWYQQALGQGPQFIFQYYREEENGRGNFPPRFSGLQFPNYSSELNVNALELDDSALYLCASSLGGQGYNEQFFGPGTRLTVL.

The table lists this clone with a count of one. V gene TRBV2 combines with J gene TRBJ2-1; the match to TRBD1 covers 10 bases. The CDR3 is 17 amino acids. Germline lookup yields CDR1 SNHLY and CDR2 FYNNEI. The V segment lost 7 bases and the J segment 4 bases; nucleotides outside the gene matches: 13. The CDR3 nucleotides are TGTGCCAGCACCGAAGCGCTGGGGGGACAGGGGTACAATGAGCAGTTCTTC. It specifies CASTEALGGQGYNEQFF.

This CDR3 is CASSQGQAVYGPQYF. CDR3 nucleotides: TGCGCCAGCAGCCAAGGGCAGGCAGTCTACGGCCCTCAGTACTTC. The genes are TRBV4-1 and TRBJ2-7, with no clear D. This CDR3 is 15 amino acids long. Per the germline V gene, CDR1 is MGHRA and CDR2 is YSYEKL. Trimming pared 1 base from V and 10 bases from J, leaving 20 bases between.

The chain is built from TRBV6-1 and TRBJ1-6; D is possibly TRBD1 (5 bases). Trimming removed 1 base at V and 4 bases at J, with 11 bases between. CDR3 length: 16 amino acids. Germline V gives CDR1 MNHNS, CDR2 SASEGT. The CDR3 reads CASSEGKGRYNSPLHF. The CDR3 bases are TGTGCCAGCAGTGAAGGGAAGGGACGGTATAATTCACCCCTCCACTTT.

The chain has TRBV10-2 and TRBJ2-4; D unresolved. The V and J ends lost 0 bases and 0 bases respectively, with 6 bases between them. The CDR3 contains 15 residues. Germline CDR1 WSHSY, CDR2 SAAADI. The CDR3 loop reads CASSESWVAKNIQYF. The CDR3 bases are TGCGCCAGCAGTGAGTCCTGGGTAGCCAAAAACATTCAGTACTTC.

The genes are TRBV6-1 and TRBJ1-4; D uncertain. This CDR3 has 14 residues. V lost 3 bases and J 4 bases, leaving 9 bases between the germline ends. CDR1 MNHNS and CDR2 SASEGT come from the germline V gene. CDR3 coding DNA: TGTGCCAGCAGTGACCGGGGTTATAATGAAAAACTGTTTTTT. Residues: CASSDRGYNEKLFF.

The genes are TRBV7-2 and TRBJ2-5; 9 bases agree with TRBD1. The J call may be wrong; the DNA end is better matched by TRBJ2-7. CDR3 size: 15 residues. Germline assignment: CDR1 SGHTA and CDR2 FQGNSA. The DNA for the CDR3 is TGTGCCAGCAGCTTCCGACAGGGGGTCGAATACGAGCAGTACTTC. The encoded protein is CASSFRQGVEYEQYF.

The CDR3 spells CASKLVGTPNYGYTF. In DNA, the CDR3 is TGCGCCAGCAAATTGGTAGGGACACCAAACTATGGCTACACCTTC. J is TRBJ1-2 and V is TRBV5-1, with a tentative D call TRBD1 (6 bases). This CDR3 contains 15 residues. Germline assignment: CDR1 SGHRS and CDR2 YFSETQ. V lost 6 bases, J lost 2 bases, and 17 bases lay in between. Full variable domain (outside the CDR3, taken from reference TRBV5-1 and TRBJ1-2): KAGVTQTPRYLIKTRGQQVTLSCSPISGHRSVSWYQQTPGQGLQFLFEYFSETQRNKGNFPGRFSGRQFSNSRSEMNVSTLELGDSALYLCASKLVGTPNYGYTFGSGTRLTVV.

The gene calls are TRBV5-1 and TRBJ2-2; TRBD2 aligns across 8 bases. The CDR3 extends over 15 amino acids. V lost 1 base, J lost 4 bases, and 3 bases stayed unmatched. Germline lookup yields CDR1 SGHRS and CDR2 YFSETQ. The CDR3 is CASSLTSGITGELFF. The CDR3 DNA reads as TGCGCCAGCAGCTTGACTAGCGGTATCACCGGGGAGCTGTTTTTT.

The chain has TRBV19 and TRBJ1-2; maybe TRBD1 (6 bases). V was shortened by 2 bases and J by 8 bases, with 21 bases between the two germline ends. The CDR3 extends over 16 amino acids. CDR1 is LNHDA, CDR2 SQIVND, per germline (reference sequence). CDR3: CASSILSPTGAGGYTF. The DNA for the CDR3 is TGTGCCAGTAGTATACTCTCCCCGACAGGAGCAGGAGGCTACACCTTC. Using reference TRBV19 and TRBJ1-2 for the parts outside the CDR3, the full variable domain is DGGITQSPKYLFRKEGQNVTLSCEQNLNHDAMYWYRQDPGQGLRLIYYSQIVNDFQKGDIAEGYSVSREKKESFPLTVTSAQKNPTAFYLCASSILSPTGAGGYTFGSGTRLTVV.